The rows below give T cell receptor beta chains drawn from one sample of a study of blood T cell repertoires in COVID-19. TCRdb's table, derived via immunoSEQ multiplex PCR, lists solely in-frame clones and lacks some. The sample comprises tens of thousands of clones, about 92% of which are singletons, and about 8.9% rests with the top ten. The sample comprised peripheral blood. The receptors derive from a human donor in a cohort sampled during active COVID-19. Both conserved end residues are part of each CDR3. Each record gives: V gene, clone size, D gene, J gene, CDR3 DNA, CDR3 protein. A D gene is named only where the DNA matches it firmly. Expanded clones get a size class; other rows say once, few or many, or leave the size out.

>TRBV7-9|.|.|TRBJ1-1
TGTGCCAGCAGCTTAGCCTTGGACACCCCTGAAGCTTTCTTT
CASSLALDTPEAFF
>TRBV7-2|.|TRBD1|TRBJ2-5
TGTGCCAGCAGCTTAGTAACAGGGGTCCAAGAGACCCAGTACTTC
CASSLVTGVQETQYF
>TRBV12-3/TRBV12-4|once|TRBD1|TRBJ2-1
TGTGCCAGCAGGACAGGGTACAATGAGCAGTTCTTC
CASRTGYNEQFF
>TRBV11-2|.|.|TRBJ2-2
TGTGCCAGCAGCTTAGTCATCGGGGAGCTGTTTTTT
CASSLVIGELFF
>TRBV7-9|.|.|TRBJ1-2
TGTGCCAGCAGCTTCACGGGGGTAGGCTATGGCTACACCTTC
CASSFTGVGYGYTF
>TRBV11-2|.|TRBD1|TRBJ2-7
TGTGCCAGCAGCCCCCAGGGGGCCCTCTCCTACGAGCAGTACTTC
CASSPQGALSYEQYF
>TRBV7-2|.|TRBD1|TRBJ1-1
TGTGCCAGCAGCTTCCGGACAGGTTTGAACACTGAAGCTTTCTTT
CASSFRTGLNTEAFF
>TRBV7-8|.|.|TRBJ1-1
TGTGCCAGCAGCTTAGTTCCGGGTACTGAAGCTTTCTTT
CASSLVPGTEAFF
>TRBV27|.|TRBD1|TRBJ2-3
TGTGCCAGCAGACGAAACAGGGGGAATCCCACAGATACGCAGTATTTT
CASRRNRGNPTDTQYF
>TRBV4-1|once|.|TRBJ1-4
TGCGCCAGCAGCCAAGATCAGGATACCACTAATGAAAAACTGTTTTTT
CASSQDQDTTNEKLFF
>TRBV5-6|once|.|TRBJ1-5
TGTGCCAGCAGCTTTGGGGGCCGGCAGCCCCAGCATTTT
CASSFGGRQPQHF
>TRBV28|.|TRBD1|TRBJ1-4
TGTGCCAGCAGTTTAAACAGGGGGCTATTCGAAAAACTGTTTTTT
CASSLNRGLFEKLFF
>TRBV10-1|.|.|TRBJ2-7
TGCGCCAGCACCCCGGACAGGGGGATTAAGCGGGAGGGCCCCTACGAGCAGTACTTC
CASTPDRGIKREGPYEQYF
>TRBV7-9|.|.|TRBJ2-1
TGTGCCAGCAGCTTCCAGGGCTACAATGAGCAGTTCTTC
CASSFQGYNEQFF
>TRBV5-4|.|TRBD1|TRBJ1-1
TGTGCCAGCAGCCTAGGACAGGGGCCGAACACTGAAGCTTTCTTT
CASSLGQGPNTEAFF
>TRBV6-5|once|TRBD1|TRBJ2-2
TGTGCCAGCAGGCTCAGGACAGGGGACACCGGGGAGCTGTTTTTT
CASRLRTGDTGELFF
>TRBV18|.|.|TRBJ2-7
TGTGCCAGCTCACGGAGCAGGGGCTACGAGCAGTACTTC
CASSRSRGYEQYF
>TRBV4-3|.|TRBD2|TRBJ2-7
TGCGCCAGCAGCCCGATTCATAGGGAGGGAGGGGACTACGAGCAGTACTTC
CASSPIHREGGDYEQYF
>TRBV4-1|.|.|TRBJ2-1
TGCGCCAGCAGCCAAGAAAGACAGTTCGATGAGCAGTTCTTC
CASSQERQFDEQFF
>TRBV6-5|once|TRBD1|TRBJ1-1
TGTGCCAGCAGTTACGGGACAGGGATGAACACTGAAGCTTTCTTT
CASSYGTGMNTEAFF
>TRBV7-9|once|TRBD1|TRBJ2-7
TGTGCCAGCAGCCCCGGACAGGGCTTCTACGAGCAGTACTTC
CASSPGQGFYEQYF
>TRBV6-5|.|TRBD1|TRBJ1-6
TGTGCCAGCAGGGAGACAGGGGTGGGCTCACCCCTCCACTTT
CASRETGVGSPLHF
>TRBV6-6|.|TRBD2|TRBJ2-2
TGTGCCAGCAGGTCTAGCGGGAGGGCCTTGGCGGAGCTGTTTTTT
CASRSSGRALAELFF
>TRBV7-3|.|TRBD2|TRBJ2-5
TGTGCCAGCAGCCTGTCTAGCGGGAGGGAAGAGACCCAGTACTTC
CASSLSSGREETQYF
>TRBV6-2/TRBV6-3|.|TRBD2|TRBJ2-1
TGTGCCAGCAGTTACTATCGCGGGAGAAAATACAATGAGCAGTTCTTC
CASSYYRGRKYNEQFF
>TRBV27|few|TRBD1|TRBJ2-7
TGTGCCAGCAGTTTAGCGGGACAGGGGGGCTCCTACGAGCAGTACTTC
CASSLAGQGGSYEQYF
>TRBV5-5|.|.|TRBJ2-7
TGTGCCAGCAGCTTGAATAGCGTTAACGAGCAGTACTTC
CASSLNSVNEQYF
>TRBV5-1|.|TRBD2|TRBJ2-7
TGCGCCAGCAGCTTGATGGCGGGAGGGACCTACGAGCAGTACTTC
CASSLMAGGTYEQYF
>TRBV7-2|.|.|TRBJ1-1
TGTGCCAGCAGCCCTAGCGGAGTTTTGAACACTGAAGCTTTCTTT
CASSPSGVLNTEAFF
>TRBV7-2|.|TRBD1|TRBJ1-6
TGTGCCAGCAGCTCGTTGACAGGGTTATTCAATTCACCCCTCCACTTT
CASSSLTGLFNSPLHF
>TRBV19|few|TRBD2|TRBJ2-7
TGTGCCAGTAGTATGAGTTCTAGCGGCTACGAGCAGTACTTC
CASSMSSSGYEQYF